What follows are 5 T cell receptor beta chains derived from one specimen sequenced in a study of early T cells in non-severe SARS-CoV-2 infection. TCRdb called the 5' RACE reads again in MiXCR, with one record for every CDR3 protein. The repertoire holds some 75,000 distinct CDR3 sequences, approximately 13% seen once, with around 1.5% in the top ten. Specimen: whole blood. All receptors derive from an adult who was a healthcare worker with PCR-confirmed SARS-CoV-2 infection or an uninfected control (not recorded which).

This clonotype was seen many times. The rearrangement uses TRBV7-2 and TRBJ1-2; D unclear. The CDR3 is made up of 17 amino acids. Trimming pared 3 bases from V and 7 bases from J, leaving 24 bases between. Germline CDR1 SGHTA, CDR2 FQGNSA. CDR3 sequence (DNA): TGTGCCAGCAGCTTTAGCTGGGTGGACGGATCCTACGGTGGCTACACCTTC. Its translation is CASSFSWVDGSYGGYTF.

CDR3 sequence: CASSLAGGANTEAFF. DNA for the CDR3: TGCGCCAGCAGCTTGGCAGGCGGAGCTAACACTGAAGCTTTCTTT. V gene TRBV5-1 combines with J gene TRBJ1-1; D not resolved. The germline V and J ends were trimmed by 0 bases and 2 bases, with 11 bases remaining between them. Germline lookup yields CDR1 SGHRS and CDR2 YFSETQ. The CDR3 contains 15 residues.

This clonotype was found many times. The CDR3 bases are TGCAGCGTTGAAACGGACAGGGGCTATGGCTACACCTTC. Residues: CSVETDRGYGYTF. V usage is TRBV29-1 and J usage is TRBJ1-2, with 9 bases lining up with TRBD1. Germline trimming cut 2 bases from V and 4 bases from J; bases unmatched to any gene: 2. The CDR3 covers 13 residues. CDR1 SQVTM and CDR2 ANQGSEA come from the germline V gene.

V usage is TRBV6-1 and J usage is TRBJ1-5, with D uncertain. V was shortened by 0 bases and J by 2 bases, with 14 bases between the two germline ends. Germline V gene sequence: CDR1 MNHNS, CDR2 SASEGT. This CDR3 region has 17 residues. DNA for the CDR3: TGTGCCAGCAGTGAAGCTCGATCCTCCTGGGGCAATCAGCCCCAGCATTTT. Translated, it gives CASSEARSSWGNQPQHF.

This clonotype was seen many times. This sequence joins TRBV25-1 and TRBJ2-3, with TRBD2 matching 10 bases. Germline values: CDR1 MGHDK, CDR2 SYGVNS. V was clipped by 2 bases and J by 2 bases; unmatched bases: 7. This CDR3 has 17 amino acids. The CDR3 sequence is CASSEIVAGGLTDTQYF. CDR3 in DNA: TGTGCCAGCAGTGAAATTGTAGCGGGGGGTCTCACAGATACGCAGTATTTT. Variable domain in full (rest from reference TRBV25-1 and TRBJ2-3): EADIYQTPRYLVIGTGKKITLECSQTMGHDKMYWYQQDPGMELHLIHYSYGVNSTEKGDLSSESTVSRIRTEHFPLTLESARPSHTSQYLCASSEIVAGGLTDTQYFGPGTRLTVL.